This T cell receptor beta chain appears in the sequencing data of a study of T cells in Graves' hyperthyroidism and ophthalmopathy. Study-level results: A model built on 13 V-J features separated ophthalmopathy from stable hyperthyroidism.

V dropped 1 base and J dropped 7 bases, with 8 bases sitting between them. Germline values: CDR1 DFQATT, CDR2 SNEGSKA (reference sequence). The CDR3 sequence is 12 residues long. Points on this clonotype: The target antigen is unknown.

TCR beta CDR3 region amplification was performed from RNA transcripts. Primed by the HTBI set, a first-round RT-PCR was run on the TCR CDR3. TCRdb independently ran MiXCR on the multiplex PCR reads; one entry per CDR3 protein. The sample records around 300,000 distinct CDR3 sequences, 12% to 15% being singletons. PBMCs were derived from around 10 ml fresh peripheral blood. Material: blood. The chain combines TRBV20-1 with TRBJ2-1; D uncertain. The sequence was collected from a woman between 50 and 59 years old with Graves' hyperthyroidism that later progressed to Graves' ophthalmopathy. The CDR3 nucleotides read TGCAGTGCTAGAGTATCAGGTAATGAGCAGTTCTTC. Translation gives CSARVSGNEQFF.